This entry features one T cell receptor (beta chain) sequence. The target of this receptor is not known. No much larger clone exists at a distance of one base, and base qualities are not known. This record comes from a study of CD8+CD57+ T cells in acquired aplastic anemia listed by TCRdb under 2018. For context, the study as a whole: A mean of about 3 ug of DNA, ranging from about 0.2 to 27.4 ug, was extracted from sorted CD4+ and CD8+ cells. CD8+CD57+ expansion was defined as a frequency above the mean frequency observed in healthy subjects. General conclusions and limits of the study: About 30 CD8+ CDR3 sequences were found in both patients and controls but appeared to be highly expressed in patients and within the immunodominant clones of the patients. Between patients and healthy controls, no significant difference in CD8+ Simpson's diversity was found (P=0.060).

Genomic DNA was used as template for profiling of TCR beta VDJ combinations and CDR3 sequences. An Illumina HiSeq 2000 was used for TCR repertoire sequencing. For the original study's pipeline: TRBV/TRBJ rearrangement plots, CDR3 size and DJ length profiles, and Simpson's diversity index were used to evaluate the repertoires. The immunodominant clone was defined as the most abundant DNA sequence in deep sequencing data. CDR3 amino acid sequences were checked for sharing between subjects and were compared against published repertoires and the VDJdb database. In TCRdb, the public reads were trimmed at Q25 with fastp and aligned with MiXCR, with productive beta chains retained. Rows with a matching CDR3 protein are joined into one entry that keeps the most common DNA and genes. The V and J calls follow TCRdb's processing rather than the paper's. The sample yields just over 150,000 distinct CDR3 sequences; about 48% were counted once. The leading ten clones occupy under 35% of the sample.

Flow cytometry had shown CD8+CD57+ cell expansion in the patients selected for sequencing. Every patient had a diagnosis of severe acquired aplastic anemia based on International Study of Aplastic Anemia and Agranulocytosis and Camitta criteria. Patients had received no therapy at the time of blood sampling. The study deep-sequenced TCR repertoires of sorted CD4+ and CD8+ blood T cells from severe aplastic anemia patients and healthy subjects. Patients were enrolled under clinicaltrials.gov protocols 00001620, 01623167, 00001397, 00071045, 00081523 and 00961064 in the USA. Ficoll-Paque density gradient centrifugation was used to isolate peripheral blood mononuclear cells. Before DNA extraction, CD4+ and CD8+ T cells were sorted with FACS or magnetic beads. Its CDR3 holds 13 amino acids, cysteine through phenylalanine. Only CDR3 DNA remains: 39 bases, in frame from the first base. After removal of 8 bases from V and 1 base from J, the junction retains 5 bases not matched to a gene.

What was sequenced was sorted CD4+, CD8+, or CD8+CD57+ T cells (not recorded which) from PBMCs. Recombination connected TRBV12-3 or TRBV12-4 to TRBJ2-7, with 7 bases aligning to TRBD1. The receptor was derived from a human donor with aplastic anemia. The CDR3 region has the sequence CASGEGQSYEQYF. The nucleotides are TGTGCCAGCGGAGAGGGACAGTCCTACGAGCAGTACTTC.